These T cell receptor beta chains were read from a single sample in a study of chemoradiotherapy in HPV16-positive cancers. Sequenced by immunoSEQ multiplex PCR; TCRdb stores in-frame clones only, minus some. The table lists 950 to 1,000 clones, just over 85% of them singletons. The sequencing used tumor tissue, collected from a patient who underwent chemoradiotherapy. The source of these receptors is a human donor with HPV-associated anogenital cancer. Both conserved end residues are part of each CDR3. The order of the fields is J gene, D gene, V gene, CDR3 DNA, CDR3 protein. The D gene is left open where the match is weak.

j_gene: TRBJ1-2
d_gene: TRBD1
v_gene: TRBV10-3
CDR3nt: TGTGCCATCAGTCAGACAGGGGGCGATGGCTACACCTTC
CDR3aa: CAISQTGGDGYTF

j_gene: TRBJ2-7
d_gene: -
v_gene: TRBV19
CDR3nt: TGTGCCAGTGCCCAAACGGGGAGGGGGGTTCGGTCCTACGAGCAGTACTTC
CDR3aa: CASAQTGRGVRSYEQYF

j_gene: TRBJ2-5
d_gene: TRBD2
v_gene: TRBV7-8
CDR3nt: TGTGCCAGCAGCTTAGTGGTGGCAGCGGGATCCTTTATAGAGACCCAGTACTTC
CDR3aa: CASSLVVAAGSFIETQYF

j_gene: TRBJ1-5
d_gene: TRBD1
v_gene: TRBV5-1
CDR3nt: TGCGCCAGCAGCTTAGGGGACAGGGAGGATCAGCCCCAGCATTTT
CDR3aa: CASSLGDREDQPQHF

j_gene: TRBJ2-1
d_gene: TRBD2
v_gene: TRBV7-7
CDR3nt: TGTGCTAGCAGCGAGCTGGTAGCGGGGGGGCTGAATGAGCAGTTCTTC
CDR3aa: CASSELVAGGLNEQFF

j_gene: TRBJ2-3
d_gene: -
v_gene: TRBV11-2
CDR3nt: TGTGCCAGCAGCTTGGGGGGACAGCTTAGCACAGATACGCAGTATTTT
CDR3aa: CASSLGGQLSTDTQYF

j_gene: TRBJ1-5
d_gene: TRBD1
v_gene: TRBV5-1
CDR3nt: TGCGCCAGCAGCTTGGACCAGAGAGGACAGGGTGAAGAGAGCAATCAGCCCCAGCATTTT
CDR3aa: CASSLDQRGQGEESNQPQHF

j_gene: TRBJ2-1
d_gene: TRBD2
v_gene: TRBV6-6
CDR3nt: TGTGCCAGCAGTCTAGCGGGTTTCTCCTACAATGAGCAGTTCTTC
CDR3aa: CASSLAGFSYNEQFF

j_gene: TRBJ1-6
d_gene: -
v_gene: TRBV7-2
CDR3nt: TGTGCCAGCAGCTTAGAACAGAGAAATTCACCCCTCCACTTT
CDR3aa: CASSLEQRNSPLHF

j_gene: TRBJ1-4
d_gene: TRBD1
v_gene: TRBV9
CDR3nt: TGTGCCAGCAGCGTAGGCATGTCTCTTCAGGGGGCTAGAGAAAAACTGTTTTTT
CDR3aa: CASSVGMSLQGAREKLFF

j_gene: TRBJ2-7
d_gene: -
v_gene: TRBV23-1
CDR3nt: TGCGCCAGCAGTCAATCAAAGGGGAGCCTATTCGAGCAGTACTTC
CDR3aa: CASSQSKGSLFEQYF